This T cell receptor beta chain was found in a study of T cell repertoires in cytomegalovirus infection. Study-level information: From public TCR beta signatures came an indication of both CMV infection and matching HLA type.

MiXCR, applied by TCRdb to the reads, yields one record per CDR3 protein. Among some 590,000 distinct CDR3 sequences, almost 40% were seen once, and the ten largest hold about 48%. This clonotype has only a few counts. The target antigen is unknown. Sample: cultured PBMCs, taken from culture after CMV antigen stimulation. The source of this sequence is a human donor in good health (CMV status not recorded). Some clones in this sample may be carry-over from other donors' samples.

The CDR3 DNA reads TGTGCCAGCAGCTCGCATATTTCTGGCTATGGCTACACCTTC. Translated: CASSSHISGYGYTF. The V gene is TRBV7-2, the J gene TRBJ1-2; D unclear. Trimming cost V 4 bases and J 4 bases, with 13 bases left between them. The CDR3 sequence is 14 residues long. Germline CDR1 and CDR2: SGHTA and FQGNSA.